These 30 T cell receptor beta chains came from one sample sequenced in a study of a mutant IDH1 vaccine in newly diagnosed glioma. Time point in this sample: week 23, last vaccination. A single vaccine dose contained 300 ug of mutant IDH1 20-mer peptide, and topical imiquimod was used with it. These receptors have no identified antigens. Sequenced by immunoSEQ multiplex PCR; TCRdb stores in-frame clones only, minus some. The table has around 76,000 clones, 75% to 90% seen once. The specimen comprised PBMCs, sampled from a glioma patient whose treatment included an IDH1 peptide vaccine. The source of these receptors is a woman aged 45-59 years with glioma.

The chain joins TRBV4-1 to TRBJ2-7; TRBD1 matches at 7 bases. Per germline, CDR1 MGHRA and CDR2 YSYEKL. Losses at the gene ends were 3 bases for V and 0 bases for J; bases not matched to a gene: 8. The CDR3 is 16 residues long. CDR3 sequence (DNA): TGCGCCAGCAGCCACTCCCGGGACAGCAGCTCCTACGAGCAGTACTTC. Translating it yields CASSHSRDSSSYEQYF.

The gene calls are TRBV2 and TRBJ2-7; 8 bases map to TRBD1. The CDR3 spans 14 residues. With 6 bases clipped from V and 2 bases from J, the junction kept 6 bases outside the gene matches. The germline CDR1 and CDR2 sequences are SNHLY and FYNNEI. CDR3 DNA: TGTGCCAGCAGGCCCGGGACAGGAACCTACGAGCAGTACTTC. Its translation is CASRPGTGTYEQYF.

The chain links TRBV28 to TRBJ2-1; 9 bases match TRBD1. The germline gives CDR1 MDHEN, CDR2 SYDVKM. This CDR3 has 15 residues. After removal of 5 bases from V and 4 bases from J, the junction contained 6 bases not matched to a gene. DNA of the CDR3: TGTGCCAGCAGTCGGGGACAGGGAAATTACAATGAGCAGTTCTTC. It yields the protein CASSRGQGNYNEQFF.

The chain joins TRBV10-1 to TRBJ2-7; TRBD2 matches at 7 bases. The J segment lost 5 bases and the V segment lost 3 bases, leaving 7 bases of the junction unmatched. Germline CDR1 and CDR2: WNHNN and SYGVQD (reference sequence). The CDR3 has 14 amino acids. The CDR3 coding sequence is TGCGCCAGCAGTGACCCCGGGAGGAGAAACGAGCAGTACTTC. It is translated as CASSDPGRRNEQYF.

V gene TRBV12-5 combines with J gene TRBJ2-1; 15 positions match TRBD2. Germline assignment: CDR1 LGHNT and CDR2 FRNRAP. Germline trimming cut 1 base from V and 7 bases from J; bases unmatched to any gene: 8. This CDR3 has 18 residues. The CDR3 reads CASGLGTSGRAGMNEQFF. CDR3 DNA sequence: TGTGCTAGTGGTTTGGGGACTAGCGGGAGGGCCGGGATGAATGAGCAGTTCTTC.

The chain employs TRBV4-1 and TRBJ1-4, with no clear D. The V gene's germline CDR1 is MGHRA and CDR2 YSYEKL. V gave up 3 bases and J gave up 0 bases, with 11 bases separating them. The CDR3 runs 16 residues. CDR3 loop: CASSHPEGSTNEKLFF. The CDR3 nucleotides read TGCGCCAGCAGCCACCCCGAAGGGTCAACTAATGAAAAACTGTTTTTT.

CDR3 DNA sequence: TGTGCCATTCGTCAGGGAGGAGACCCCTATGGCTACACCTTC. Translated, it gives CAIRQGGDPYGYTF. The chain employs TRBV15 and TRBJ1-2, with D tentatively TRBD1 (5 bases). From germline, CDR1 is LNHNV and CDR2 YYDKDF (reference sequence). The CDR3 totals 14 residues. V was pared by 10 bases and J by 4 bases, with 19 bases between.

With respect to this clone: Other nucleotide sequences in the sample specify the same CDR3. The chain links TRBV30 to TRBJ1-4; no clear D. V was cut by 0 bases and J by 7 bases, with 6 bases left in between. CDR1 and CDR2 (germline): GTSNPN, SVGIG (reference sequence). The CDR3 length is 12 residues. For the CDR3, the DNA is TGTGCCTGGAGTGTACTGCGTGAAAAACTGTTTTTT. Amino acids: CAWSVLREKLFF.

V usage is TRBV6-5 and J usage is TRBJ2-7; 10 bases align to TRBD2. The germline gives CDR1 MNHEY, CDR2 SVGAGI. CDR3 length: 14 residues. Trimming removed 6 bases from V and 5 bases from J; junction bases left unmatched: 7. Written as DNA, the CDR3 is TGTGCCAGCAGAAGGCCTAGCGGGAGAAACGAGCAGTACTTC. This encodes CASRRPSGRNEQYF.

This chain uses TRBV6-6 with TRBJ1-3; a possible D gene is TRBD1 (5 bases). CDR1 and CDR2 from the germline V gene are MNHNY and SVGAGI (reference sequence). This CDR3 is built from 15 residues. Trimming shortened V by 6 bases and J by 3 bases, and 15 bases separated the two germline ends. CDR3 loop: CASSSAGVNGNTIYF. DNA of the CDR3: TGTGCCAGCAGCTCCGCGGGGGTGAATGGAAACACCATATATTTT.

The CDR3 spells CASRLQGRGTEAFF. The CDR3 nucleotides are TGTGCCAGCAGGCTGCAGGGAAGAGGGACTGAAGCTTTCTTT. The J gene is TRBJ1-1, the V gene TRBV5-6; D perhaps matches TRBD1 (5 bases). CDR1 SGHDT and CDR2 YYEEEE come from the germline V gene. Trimming pared 5 bases from V and 5 bases from J, leaving 16 bases between. This CDR3 has 14 residues. The variable domain in full, with the rest retrieved from reference TRBV5-6 and TRBJ1-1, is DAGVTQSPTHLIKTRGQQVTLRCSPKSGHDTVSWYQQALGQGPQFIFQYYEEEERQRGNFPDRFSGHQFPNYSSELNVNALLLGDSALYLCASRLQGRGTEAFFGQGTRLTVV.

The table lists this clone with a count of one. This chain connects TRBV9 to TRBJ1-1; TRBD1 agrees at 8 bases. V shed 4 bases and J 2 bases; nucleotides not matched to a gene: 7. In germline, CDR1 is SGDLS, CDR2 YYNGEE. This CDR3 is 15 amino acids long. CDR3 nucleotides: TGTGCCAGCAGCCCCCGTGGACAGGGTAACACTGAAGCTTTCTTT. Translation: CASSPRGQGNTEAFF.

J is TRBJ2-7 and V is TRBV28, with D perhaps TRBD1 (5 bases). CDR1 and CDR2 from the germline V gene are MDHEN and SYDVKM. Trimming pared 6 bases from V and 2 bases from J, leaving 8 bases between. The CDR3 spans 12 residues. The CDR3 loop reads CASSSRAYEQYF. The CDR3 nucleotides read TGTGCCAGCAGCTCCAGGGCCTACGAGCAGTACTTC.

This clone showed up just once. J is TRBJ1-1 and V is TRBV28; unclear D gene. Germline V lookup: CDR1 MDHEN, CDR2 SYDVKM. The germline V and J ends were trimmed by 2 bases and 1 base, with 8 bases remaining between them. The CDR3 extends over 14 amino acids. As DNA, the CDR3 is TGTGCCAGCAGTTTAATCGGGGAGAACACTGAAGCTTTCTTT. It yields the protein CASSLIGENTEAFF.

This rearrangement joins TRBV30 to TRBJ1-3; 7 positions match TRBD1. V dropped 0 bases and J dropped 0; count of bases not matched to a gene: 8. The CDR3 runs to 17 residues. Germline loops: CDR1 GTSNPN, CDR2 SVGIG (reference sequence). CDR3 loop: CAWSVARGEVSGNTIYF. Written as DNA, the CDR3 is TGTGCCTGGAGTGTAGCCAGGGGGGAGGTCTCTGGAAACACCATATATTTT. The whole variable domain, filled in from reference TRBV30 and TRBJ1-3, reads SQTIHQWPATLVQPVGSPLSLECTVEGTSNPNLYWYRQAAGRGLQLLFYSVGIGQISSEVPQNLSASRPQDRQFILSSKKLLLSDSGFYLCAWSVARGEVSGNTIYFGEGSWLTVV.

This clone was counted once. V is TRBV6-5 and J is TRBJ2-7, with D unclear. This CDR3 has 14 residues. Germline CDR1 and CDR2: MNHEY and SVGAGI. V was pared by 0 bases and J by 0 bases, with 6 bases between. CDR3 region: CASSYSVSSYEQYF. The CDR3 DNA follows: TGTGCCAGCAGTTACTCGGTTAGCTCCTACGAGCAGTACTTC.

This chain connects TRBV7-9 to TRBJ1-6; D remains ambiguous. The V and J ends lost 2 bases and 5 bases respectively, with 4 bases between them. CDR3 length: 13 residues. Germline assignment: CDR1 SEHNR and CDR2 FQNEAQ (reference sequence). The CDR3 DNA sequence: TGTGCCAGCAGCTTAAACAATAATTCACCCCTCCACTTT. This translates into CASSLNNNSPLHF. The full variable domain, with the rest looked up from reference TRBV7-9 and TRBJ1-6, is DTGVSQNPRHKITKRGQNVTFRCDPISEHNRLYWYRQTLGQGPEFLTYFQNEAQLEKSRLLSDRFSAERPKGSFSTLEIQRTEQGDSAMYLCASSLNNNSPLHFGNGTRLTVT.

The V and J genes are TRBV5-1 and TRBJ2-1, with 8 nucleotides matching TRBD2. Trimming at V came to 7 bases and at J to 5 bases, leaving 11 bases not matched to a gene. The germline gives CDR1 SGHRS, CDR2 YFSETQ. This CDR3 has 15 amino acids. CDR3 nucleotide sequence: TGCGCCAGCCGAGGAGTACTAGCGGCCAACAATGAGCAGTTCTTC. This translates into CASRGVLAANNEQFF.

This clone was found once. J is TRBJ2-7 and V is TRBV15; maybe TRBD2 (6 bases). Trimming stripped 3 bases from V and 0 bases from J, with 15 bases between. Germline CDR1 LNHNV, CDR2 YYDKDF (reference sequence). The CDR3 runs to 16 residues. CDR3 nucleotide sequence: TGTGCCACCAGCAGTGGAGGGACTGAGAACTCCTACGAGCAGTACTTC. It translates to CATSSGGTENSYEQYF.

Note on this clone: This sample also contains other DNA sequences that code for the same CDR3. The chain uses TRBV5-1 and TRBJ2-5; 9 bases are shared with TRBD1. The CDR3 extends over 14 amino acids. The V segment lost 4 bases and the J segment 5 bases; nucleotides outside the gene matches: 6. Germline V lookup: CDR1 SGHRS, CDR2 YFSETQ. The CDR3 DNA follows: TGCGCCAGCAGCGTGGGACAGGGTCGCGAGACCCAGTACTTC. It is translated as CASSVGQGRETQYF. The whole variable domain, filled in from reference TRBV5-1 and TRBJ2-5, reads KAGVTQTPRYLIKTRGQQVTLSCSPISGHRSVSWYQQTPGQGLQFLFEYFSETQRNKGNFPGRFSGRQFSNSRSEMNVSTLELGDSALYLCASSVGQGRETQYFGPGTRLLVL.

The rearrangement uses TRBV2 and TRBJ2-7, with a weak D call TRBD1 (6 bases). This CDR3 spans 13 amino acids. Germline V CDR1 and CDR2: SNHLY, FYNNEI. Trimming left V 5 bases short and J 5 bases short, with 13 bases between. CDR3 coding DNA: TGTGCCAGCAGTACGATCAGGGGAAACGAGCAGTACTTC. Its protein is CASSTIRGNEQYF.

The rearrangement joins TRBV9 to TRBJ2-7; 8 bases fit TRBD2. The CDR3 consists of 14 residues. V trimming: 4 bases; J trimming: 5 bases; junction bases outside the gene matches: 8. CDR1 and CDR2 from the germline V gene are SGDLS and YYNGEE. Here the CDR3 reads CASSPRLARNEQYF. CDR3 nucleotide sequence: TGTGCCAGCAGCCCCAGACTAGCGAGGAACGAGCAGTACTTC.

This chain connects TRBV7-9 to TRBJ2-7; maybe TRBD1 (5 bases). CDR3 length equals 15 residues. V was clipped by 5 bases and J by 4 bases, with 18 bases between them. Germline assignment: CDR1 SEHNR and CDR2 FQNEAQ (reference sequence). CDR3 protein: CASSTGGHNPYEQYF. The DNA of the CDR3 is TGTGCCAGCAGCACCGGCGGACACAATCCTTACGAGCAGTACTTC.

V is TRBV6-1 and J is TRBJ2-4; no definite D call. The germline V and J ends were trimmed by 1 base and 0 bases, with 13 bases remaining between them. The CDR3 has 17 residues. The germline CDR1 and CDR2 sequences are MNHNS and SASEGT. The CDR3 here is CASSEVTNRLAKNIQYF. The CDR3 nucleotides read TGTGCCAGCAGTGAAGTAACTAACCGTCTAGCCAAAAACATTCAGTACTTC.

DNA of the CDR3: TGCGCCAGCAGCAACCGGAGACAGGGGGACACTGAAGCTTTCTTT. It yields the protein CASSNRRQGDTEAFF. The chain employs TRBV5-1 and TRBJ1-1, with TRBD1 matching 9 bases. CDR3 size: 15 residues. The V gene end was trimmed by 4 bases and the J gene end by 3 bases; junction bases not matched to a gene: 7. Germline lookup yields CDR1 SGHRS and CDR2 YFSETQ. The full variable domain, in which reference TRBV5-1 and TRBJ1-1 provide the parts outside the CDR3, is KAGVTQTPRYLIKTRGQQVTLSCSPISGHRSVSWYQQTPGQGLQFLFEYFSETQRNKGNFPGRFSGRQFSNSRSEMNVSTLELGDSALYLCASSNRRQGDTEAFFGQGTRLTVV.

The chain combines TRBV7-3 with TRBJ1-1; D gene ambiguous. Trimming took off 3 bases at V and 4 bases at J, with 12 bases between the two ends. Germline V gene data show CDR1 as SGHTA and CDR2 as FQGTGA. The CDR3 loop spans 14 amino acids. In DNA form, the CDR3 reads TGTGCCAGCAGCTTCCAAAGCCGGGGCACTGAAGCTTTCTTT. It translates to CASSFQSRGTEAFF.

The chain couples TRBV18 to TRBJ1-5; D unresolved. CDR3 size: 15 residues. Trimming shortened V by 2 bases and J by 0 bases, and 8 bases separated the two germline ends. Germline V CDR1 and CDR2: KGHSH, LQKENI. The CDR3, as DNA: TGTGCCAGCTCACCATCGGACGGTAGCAATCAGCCCCAGCATTTT. Amino acid sequence: CASSPSDGSNQPQHF.

The chain has TRBV15 and TRBJ2-1; 7 bases are a match to TRBD2. The CDR3 covers 13 residues. The V and J ends lost 5 bases and 9 bases, in that order; junction bases with no gene match: 7. The germline V gene encodes CDR1 LNHNV and CDR2 YYDKDF (reference sequence). This chain's CDR3 is CATSWSLAVEQFF. CDR3 nucleotide sequence: TGTGCCACCAGCTGGAGCCTAGCGGTTGAGCAGTTCTTC.

CDR3: CASGGTQETQYF. CDR3 in DNA: TGTGCCAGCGGGGGAACCCAAGAGACCCAGTACTTC. V and J are TRBV2 and TRBJ2-5; either TRBD1 or TRBD2 may supply D (5 bases each). The ends were cut back, 8 bases at V and 1 base at J, with 8 bases in the middle. The germline V gene has CDR1 SNHLY and CDR2 FYNNEI. The CDR3 is 12 residues long.

The sample holds a few counts of this clone. The chain employs TRBV28 and TRBJ1-2; D gene uncertain. Germline V CDR1 and CDR2: MDHEN, SYDVKM. There are 13 residues in the CDR3. The V end lost 3 bases, the J end lost 6 bases, and 11 bases lay between the germline ends. CDR3 DNA sequence: TGTGCCAGCAGTTTCATTGGAATCGATGGCTACACCTTC. Its protein product is CASSFIGIDGYTF.